This TCR beta chain was captured by sequencing in a study of Tregs in tolerant kidney transplant recipients. The CDR3 is 20 residues long. The method was immunoSEQ multiplex PCR; TCRdb's version includes in-frame clones alone and lacks a portion of them. The table records about 110,000 clones, roughly 89% of them present only once. The chain is built from TRBV21-1 and TRBJ2-3; the table's TRBD1 call for D was not verified on the DNA. TRBV21-1 is a pseudogene. This clonotype was sampled from a human donor who received a combined kidney and bone marrow transplant. The source was CD4+ T cells from blood, collected before the transplant. The CDR3 is CASSKARDRGREWGTDTQYF. The CDR3 bases are TGTGCCAGCAGCAAAGCGCGGGACAGGGGGCGAGAGTGGGGCACAGATACGCAGTATTTT.